This T cell receptor (beta chain) was captured by sequencing in a study of cytomegalovirus exposure and HLA in healthy donors. Study-wide points: The finding came from a later analysis; first-cohort TCR clusters tended to co-occur in the 130 or so validation repertoires.

The donors were part of the validation cohort of 100 to 150 subjects. That cohort was separate from the first cohort, which comprised fewer than 800 subjects. As regards this clone: Its antigen remains unknown.

This CDR3 is built from 14 residues. V shed 5 bases, J shed 8 bases, and the junction held 8 bases outside the gene matches. Looked up from germline, CDR1 is SGHTA and CDR2 is FQGNSA. TCRdb's copy holds only in-frame clones and misses some; the assay was immunoSEQ multiplex PCR. The sample carries fewer than 200,000 clones, about 85% recorded once. The chain is built from TRBV7-2 and TRBJ2-1; 8 bases agree with TRBD1. The receptor comes from a young man in good health and CMV-seropositive. The source material was PBMCs. The DNA for the CDR3 is TGTGCCAGCAGCCGGACAGGGTCTTGGTATGAGCAGTTCTTC. It encodes CASSRTGSWYEQFF.